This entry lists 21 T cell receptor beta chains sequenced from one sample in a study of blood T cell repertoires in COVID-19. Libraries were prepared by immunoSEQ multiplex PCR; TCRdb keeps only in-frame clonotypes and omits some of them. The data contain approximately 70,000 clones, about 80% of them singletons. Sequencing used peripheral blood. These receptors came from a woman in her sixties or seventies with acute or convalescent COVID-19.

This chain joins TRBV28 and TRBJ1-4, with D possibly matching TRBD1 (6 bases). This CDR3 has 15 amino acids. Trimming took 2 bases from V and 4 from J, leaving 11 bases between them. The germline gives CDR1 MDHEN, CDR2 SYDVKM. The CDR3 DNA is TGTGCCAGCAGTTTACTTCGGACAGTTAATGAAAAACTGTTTTTT. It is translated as CASSLLRTVNEKLFF.

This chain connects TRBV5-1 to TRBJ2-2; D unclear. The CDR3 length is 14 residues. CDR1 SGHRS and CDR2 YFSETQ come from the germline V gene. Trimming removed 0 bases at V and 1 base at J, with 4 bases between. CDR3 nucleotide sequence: TGCGCCAGCAGCTTGGTACAGAACACCGGGGAGCTGTTTTTT. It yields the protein CASSLVQNTGELFF.

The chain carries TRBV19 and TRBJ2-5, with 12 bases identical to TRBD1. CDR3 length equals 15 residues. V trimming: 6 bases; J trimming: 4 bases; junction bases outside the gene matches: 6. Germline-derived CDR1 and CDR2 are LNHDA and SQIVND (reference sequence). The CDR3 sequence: CASRAGTGGRETQYF. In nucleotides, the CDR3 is TGTGCCAGTAGAGCCGGGACAGGGGGCAGAGAGACCCAGTACTTC.

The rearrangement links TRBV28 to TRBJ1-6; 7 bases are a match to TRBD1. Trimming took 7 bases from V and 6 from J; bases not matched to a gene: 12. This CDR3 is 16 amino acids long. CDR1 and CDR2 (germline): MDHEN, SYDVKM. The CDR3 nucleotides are TGTGCCAGCAAGGAGGCGGGCAGGGGGTTTAATTCACCCCTCCACTTT. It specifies CASKEAGRGFNSPLHF.

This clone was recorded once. CDR3 nucleotide sequence: TGTGCCATCGGGGGGTCACCTCCAAACACTGAAGCTTTCTTT. Its translation is CAIGGSPPNTEAFF. V and J are TRBV19 and TRBJ1-1; D perhaps matches TRBD1 (5 bases). V lost 10 bases and J lost 2, with 17 bases in between. This CDR3 has 14 residues. CDR1 and CDR2 (germline): LNHDA, SQIVND (reference sequence).

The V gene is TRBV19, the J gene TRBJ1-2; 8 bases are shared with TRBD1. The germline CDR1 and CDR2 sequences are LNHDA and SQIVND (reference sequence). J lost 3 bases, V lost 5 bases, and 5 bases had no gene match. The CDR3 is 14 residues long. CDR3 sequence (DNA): TGTGCCAGTAGTTCAGGGGGCCTGGACTATGGCTACACCTTC. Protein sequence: CASSSGGLDYGYTF.

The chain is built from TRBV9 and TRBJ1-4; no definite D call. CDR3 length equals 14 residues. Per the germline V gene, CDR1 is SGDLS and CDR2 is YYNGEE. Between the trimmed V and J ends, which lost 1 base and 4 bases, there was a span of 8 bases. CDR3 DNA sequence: TGTGCCAGCAGCGTACGGGGAGGTAATGAAAAACTGTTTTTT. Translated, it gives CASSVRGGNEKLFF.

As DNA, the CDR3 is TGTGCCAGCAGCTTGACTAGCGGGAGAGTTGAGACCCAGTACTTC. It yields the protein CASSLTSGRVETQYF. The chain couples TRBV5-6 to TRBJ2-5; 11 bases line up with TRBD2. The CDR3 extends over 15 amino acids. Germline V gene sequence: CDR1 SGHDT, CDR2 YYEEEE. The V segment lost 1 base and the J segment 5 bases; nucleotides outside the gene matches: 4.

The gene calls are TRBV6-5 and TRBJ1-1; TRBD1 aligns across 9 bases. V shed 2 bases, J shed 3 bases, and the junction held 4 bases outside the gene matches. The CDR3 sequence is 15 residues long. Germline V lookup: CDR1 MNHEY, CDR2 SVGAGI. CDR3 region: CASSYATGGDTEAFF. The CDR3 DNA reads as TGTGCCAGCAGTTACGCGACAGGGGGAGACACTGAAGCTTTCTTT.

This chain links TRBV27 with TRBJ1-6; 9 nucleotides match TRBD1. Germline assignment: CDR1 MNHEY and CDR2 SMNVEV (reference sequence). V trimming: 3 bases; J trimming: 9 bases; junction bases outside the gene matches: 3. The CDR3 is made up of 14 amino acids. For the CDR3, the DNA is TGTGCCAGCAGTTTTGGGGACAGGGCTTCACCCCTCCACTTT. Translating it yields CASSFGDRASPLHF.

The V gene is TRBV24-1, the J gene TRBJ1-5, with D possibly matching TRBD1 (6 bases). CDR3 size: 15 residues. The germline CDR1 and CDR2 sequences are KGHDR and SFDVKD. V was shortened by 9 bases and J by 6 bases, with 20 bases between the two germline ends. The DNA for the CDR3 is TGTGCCACCGGGCATCGGGACACCCCCGGTCAGCCCCAGCATTTT. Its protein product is CATGHRDTPGQPQHF.

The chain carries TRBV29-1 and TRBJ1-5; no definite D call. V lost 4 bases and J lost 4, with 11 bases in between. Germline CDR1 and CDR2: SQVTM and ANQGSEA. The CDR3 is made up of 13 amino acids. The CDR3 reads CSVGGKANQPQHF. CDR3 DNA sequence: TGCAGCGTTGGAGGAAAAGCAAATCAGCCCCAGCATTTT.

The CDR3 DNA reads as TGTGCCACCGCCGGGACAGGGGCCCTGGGCACTGAAGCTTTCTTT. Its translation: CATAGTGALGTEAFF. The chain is built from TRBV5-5 and TRBJ1-1; 10 nucleotides agree with TRBD1. Trimming removed 9 bases from V and 4 bases from J; junction bases left unmatched: 12. The CDR3 spans 15 residues. Looked up from germline, CDR1 is SGHKS and CDR2 is YYEKEE (reference sequence).

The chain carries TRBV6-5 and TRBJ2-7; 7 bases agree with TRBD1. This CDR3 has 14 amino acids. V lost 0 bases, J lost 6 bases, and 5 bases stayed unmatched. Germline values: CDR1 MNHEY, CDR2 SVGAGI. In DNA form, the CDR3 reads TGTGCCAGCAGTTACTCATATGGGACAGCCGAGCAGTACTTC. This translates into CASSYSYGTAEQYF.

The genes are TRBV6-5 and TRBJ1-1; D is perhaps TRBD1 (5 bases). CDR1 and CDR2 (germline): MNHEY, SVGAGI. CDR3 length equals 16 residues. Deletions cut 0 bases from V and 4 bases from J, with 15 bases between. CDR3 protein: CASSYSGPRGITEAFF. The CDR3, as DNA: TGTGCCAGCAGTTACTCGGGCCCTAGGGGAATCACTGAAGCTTTCTTT.

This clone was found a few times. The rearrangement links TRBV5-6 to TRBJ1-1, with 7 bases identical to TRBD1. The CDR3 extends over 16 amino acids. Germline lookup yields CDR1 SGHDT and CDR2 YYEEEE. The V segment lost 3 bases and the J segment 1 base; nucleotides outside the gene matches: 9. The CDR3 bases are TGTGCCAGCAGCTCAACAGGGGTTTGGGGGAACACTGAAGCTTTCTTT. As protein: CASSSTGVWGNTEAFF.

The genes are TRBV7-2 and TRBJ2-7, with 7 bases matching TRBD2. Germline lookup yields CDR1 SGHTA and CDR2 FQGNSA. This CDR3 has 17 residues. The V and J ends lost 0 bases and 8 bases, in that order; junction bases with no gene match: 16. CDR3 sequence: CASSLAFGGSGQMKQYF. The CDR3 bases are TGTGCCAGCAGCTTAGCTTTTGGCGGGAGTGGGCAAATGAAGCAGTACTTC.

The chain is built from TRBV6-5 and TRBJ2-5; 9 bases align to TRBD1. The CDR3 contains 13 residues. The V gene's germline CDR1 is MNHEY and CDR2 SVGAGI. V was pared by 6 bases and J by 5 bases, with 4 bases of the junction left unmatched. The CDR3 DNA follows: TGTGCCAGCAGGGGGACAGGGCTCGAGACCCAGTACTTC. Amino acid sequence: CASRGTGLETQYF.

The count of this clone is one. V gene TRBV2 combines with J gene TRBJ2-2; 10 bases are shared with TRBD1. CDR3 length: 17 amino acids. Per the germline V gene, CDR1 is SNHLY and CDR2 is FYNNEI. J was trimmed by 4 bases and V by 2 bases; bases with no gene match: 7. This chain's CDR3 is CASSEPSRQGATGELFF. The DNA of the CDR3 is TGTGCCAGCAGTGAACCCTCTCGACAGGGGGCCACCGGGGAGCTGTTTTTT. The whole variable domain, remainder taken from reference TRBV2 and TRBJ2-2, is EPEVTQTPSHQVTQMGQEVILRCVPISNHLYFYWYRQILGQKVEFLVSFYNNEISEKSEIFDDQFSVERPDGSNFTLKIRSTKLEDSAMYFCASSEPSRQGATGELFFGEGSRLTVL.

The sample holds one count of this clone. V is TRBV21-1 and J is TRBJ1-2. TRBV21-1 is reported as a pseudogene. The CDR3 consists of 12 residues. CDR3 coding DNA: TGTGCCAGCATCCCCGATCGGGAAGGCTACACCTTC. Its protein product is CASIPDREGYTF.

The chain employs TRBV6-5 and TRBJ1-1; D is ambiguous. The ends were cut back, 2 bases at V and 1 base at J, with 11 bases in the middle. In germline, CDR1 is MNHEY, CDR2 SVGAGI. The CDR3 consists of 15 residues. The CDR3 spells CASSYRGRANTEAFF. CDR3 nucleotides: TGTGCCAGCAGTTACCGGGGTCGCGCGAACACTGAAGCTTTCTTT.